The present entry profiles one T cell receptor (beta chain) with its context. The sample belongs to a study of blood T cell repertoires in COVID-19. On the study more broadly: The analysed material was cDNA or gDNA that came from T cells, B-cell-depleted T cells, or PBMCs.

This CDR3 comprises 15 residues. V was shortened by 6 bases and J by 4 bases, with 19 bases between the two germline ends. Germline V gene sequence: CDR1 SGHRS, CDR2 YFSETQ. Assay used: immunoSEQ multiplex PCR; TCRdb lists only in-frame clones, some missing. The data hold around 280,000 clones, with roughly 90% observed a single time. The chain joins TRBV5-1 to TRBJ1-1; D perhaps matches TRBD1 (5 bases). Sequencing input: peripheral blood. This TCR derives from a young woman with COVID-19, enrolled during active disease. The CDR3: CASNVLWGSATEAFF. The CDR3 region has the DNA TGCGCCAGCAACGTCCTTTGGGGCTCGGCCACTGAAGCTTTCTTT.